These 24 T cell receptor beta chains originate from one sample sequenced in a study of shared clonotypes between healthy human individuals. This table comes from immunoSEQ multiplex PCR, and its TCRdb copy is limited to in-frame clones, with some not included. The table lists millions of clones, 85% to 95% of them singletons. The sequencing input was naive CD4+ T cells sorted from blood. Subset in this sample: CD45RA+ positively selected. The source is a man aged 18 to 30 in good health.

The chain couples TRBV7-8 to TRBJ2-7; 12 bases agree with TRBD1. The CDR3 runs to 16 residues. Trimming at V came to 5 bases and at J to 4 bases, leaving 9 bases not matched to a gene. CDR1 and CDR2 (germline): SGHVS, FQNEAQ. CDR3 in amino acids: CASSHRWDRGPYEQYF. CDR3 coding DNA: TGTGCCAGCAGCCACCGGTGGGACAGGGGGCCGTACGAGCAGTACTTC.

The chain is built from TRBV29-1 and TRBJ1-2; no clear D gene. The CDR3 contains 12 residues. Trimming cost V 6 bases and J 3 bases, with 11 bases left between them. The germline CDR1 and CDR2 sequences are SQVTM and ANQGSEA. The DNA of the CDR3 is TGCAGCGTCGCCTCCACCTACTATGGCTACACCTTC. This sequence encodes CSVASTYYGYTF.

This clone was counted between two and nine times. The chain combines TRBV5-1 with TRBJ1-6; no firm D call. The V end was cut by 0 bases, the J end by 5 bases, with 9 bases between. The CDR3 totals 15 residues. Germline V gene sequence: CDR1 SGHRS, CDR2 YFSETQ. The CDR3 sequence: CASSLAPGDNSPLHF. For the CDR3, the DNA is TGCGCCAGCAGCTTGGCCCCGGGAGATAATTCACCCCTCCACTTT.

This clone appeared a single time. V usage is TRBV4-1 and J usage is TRBJ2-4; D might be TRBD1 (5 bases). The ends were cut back, 4 bases at V and 0 bases at J, with 13 bases in the middle. This CDR3 has 16 amino acids. Germline-derived CDR1 and CDR2 are MGHRA and YSYEKL. CDR3 in amino acids: CASSRLVGVAKNIQYF. The DNA for the CDR3 is TGCGCCAGCAGCCGCCTCGTAGGGGTAGCCAAAAACATTCAGTACTTC.

Notes on this clone: The same CDR3 is also encoded by other DNA sequences in this sample. The chain is built from TRBV5-1 and TRBJ1-5, with 8 positions matching TRBD1. CDR3 length: 15 amino acids. Losses at the gene ends were 4 bases for V and 5 bases for J; bases not matched to a gene: 8. Germline values: CDR1 SGHRS, CDR2 YFSETQ. The CDR3 nucleotides read TGCGCCAGCAGCCCCGGACAGGGCCTCGATCAGCCCCAGCATTTT. Amino acids: CASSPGQGLDQPQHF.

For this clone: Distinct nucleotide sequences in the sample also encode this CDR3. The DNA for the CDR3 is TGTGCCAGCAGCTTGGGAGCTAATGAAAAACTGTTTTTT. It encodes CASSLGANEKLFF. The V call is TRBV11-2, the J call TRBJ1-4; D call uncertain. With 3 bases removed from V and 3 bases from J, the gap between germline ends came to 5 bases. Germline V gives CDR1 SGHAT, CDR2 FQNNGV. This CDR3 is 13 amino acids long. The full variable domain, in which reference TRBV11-2 and TRBJ1-4 provide the parts outside the CDR3, is EAGVAQSPRYKIIEKRQSVAFWCNPISGHATLYWYQQILGQGPKLLIQFQNNGVVDDSQLPKDRFSAERLKGVDSTLKIQPAKLEDSAVYLCASSLGANEKLFFGSGTQLSVL.

The chain links TRBV7-9 to TRBJ1-6; no definite D call. Germline V gene lookup returns CDR1 SEHNR and CDR2 FQNEAQ (reference sequence). The V end was cut by 0 bases, the J end by 7 bases, with 10 bases between. This CDR3 has 15 residues. The CDR3 reads CASSLARGTNSPLHF. Here the CDR3 DNA reads TGTGCCAGCAGCTTAGCGCGGGGTACGAATTCACCCCTCCACTTT.

This clone was seen just once. This chain connects TRBV6-1 to TRBJ1-2; 7 bases fit TRBD1. V dropped 2 bases and J dropped 5; count of bases not matched to a gene: 8. Germline values: CDR1 MNHNS, CDR2 SASEGT. The CDR3 totals 15 residues. Written as DNA, the CDR3 is TGTGCCAGCAGTGAAACACCACAGGGGTGGTATGGCTACACCTTC. Protein: CASSETPQGWYGYTF.

This clone has only one observation. The V and J genes are TRBV9 and TRBJ1-4; weak D call: TRBD1 (5 bases). This CDR3 spans 18 amino acids. The V gene lost 0 bases and the J gene lost 4 bases, with 19 bases spanning the gap. The germline gives CDR1 SGDLS, CDR2 YYNGEE. CDR3 residues: CASSVAQGTLGGNEKLFF. CDR3 nucleotide sequence: TGTGCCAGCAGCGTAGCGCAGGGAACCCTGGGTGGTAATGAAAAACTGTTTTTT.

The chain couples TRBV6-5 to TRBJ1-1, with D hard to call. There are 10 residues in the CDR3. Germline V gene data show CDR1 as MNHEY and CDR2 as SVGAGI. Trimming took 6 bases from V and 9 from J, leaving 8 bases between them. The CDR3 is CASRAAQAFF. CDR3 sequence (DNA): TGTGCCAGCAGGGCAGCCCAAGCTTTCTTT.

The chain is built from TRBV7-9 and TRBJ2-7, with D possibly being TRBD1 (5 bases). The CDR3 has 17 residues. Trimming pared 5 bases from V and 0 bases from J, leaving 20 bases between. The germline V gene has CDR1 SEHNR and CDR2 FQNEAQ (reference sequence). CDR3 protein: CASSLRDSLDPSYEQYF. The CDR3 coding sequence is TGTGCCAGCAGCCTTAGAGACAGCCTTGACCCCTCCTACGAGCAGTACTTC.

The rearrangement uses TRBV5-4 and TRBJ2-4, with 8 bases fitting TRBD1. J lost 5 bases, V lost 4 bases, and 5 bases had no gene match. The CDR3 totals 14 residues. Germline V CDR1 and CDR2: SGHNT, YYREEE (reference sequence). The CDR3 DNA reads TGTGCCAGCAGCCGAGGACAGGGACAAAACATTCAGTACTTC. Amino acid sequence: CASSRGQGQNIQYF.

This clone showed up just a few times. The chain joins TRBV4-1 to TRBJ2-3; no clear D. The CDR3 has 13 amino acids. Trimming left V 2 bases short and J 2 bases short, with 5 bases between. Germline CDR1 is MGHRA and CDR2 is YSYEKL. The CDR3 loop reads CASSQRFTDTQYF. The CDR3, as DNA: TGCGCCAGCAGCCAACGCTTCACAGATACGCAGTATTTT.

The J gene is TRBJ2-3, the V gene TRBV5-1, with TRBD2 matching over 12 bases. Germline assignment: CDR1 SGHRS and CDR2 YFSETQ. The CDR3 has 17 residues. Trimming removed 4 bases from V and 0 bases from J; junction bases left unmatched: 6. The CDR3 DNA is TGCGCCAGCAGCGCCACCGGGACTAGCGGGAGCACAGATACGCAGTATTTT. Translation: CASSATGTSGSTDTQYF.

The J gene is TRBJ2-3, the V gene TRBV5-1; no firm D call. V lost 6 bases and J 0 bases, leaving 14 bases between the germline ends. Germline CDR1 and CDR2: SGHRS and YFSETQ. The CDR3 runs to 15 residues. The CDR3 nucleotides read TGCGCCAGCAAGAGCCTTGTATCAAGCACAGATACGCAGTATTTT. Amino acid sequence: CASKSLVSSTDTQYF.

This chain joins TRBV30 and TRBJ1-4, with 10 bases identical to TRBD1. The germline CDR1 and CDR2 sequences are GTSNPN and SVGIG (reference sequence). V dropped 5 bases and J dropped 7; count of bases not matched to a gene: 7. The CDR3 is 14 residues long. CDR3 nucleotides: TGTGCCTGGGGGGGACAGGGGAGAGGTGAAAAACTGTTTTTT. Its translation: CAWGGQGRGEKLFF.

This chain links TRBV5-4 with TRBJ2-3; D uncertain. V was clipped by 5 bases and J by 7 bases, with 11 bases between them. The CDR3 runs to 12 residues. Per germline, CDR1 SGHNT and CDR2 YYREEE (reference sequence). DNA of the CDR3: TGTGCCAGCAGGACTGACTCATATACGCAGTATTTT. Its protein is CASRTDSYTQYF.

The V gene is TRBV19, the J gene TRBJ1-6; 7 nucleotides match TRBD1. Trimming cost V 3 bases and J 5 bases; bases outside gene matches: 4. Germline V gene data show CDR1 as LNHDA and CDR2 as SQIVND (reference sequence). The CDR3 is 15 amino acids. The CDR3 nucleotides read TGTGCCAGTAGTATGTCAGGGGGGAATAATTCACCCCTCCACTTT. Translation: CASSMSGGNNSPLHF.

The CDR3 is CASSLARDEYGYTF. In DNA, the CDR3 is TGTGCCAGCAGCTTGGCACGGGACGAATATGGCTACACCTTC. V gene TRBV5-4 combines with J gene TRBJ1-2, with D possibly TRBD1 on 5 matching bases. This CDR3 is built from 14 residues. Trimming shortened V by 0 bases and J by 5 bases, and 11 bases separated the two germline ends. CDR1 and CDR2 (germline): SGHNT, YYREEE (reference sequence).

This sequence joins TRBV19 and TRBJ2-1; 8 nucleotides agree with TRBD2. Looked up from germline, CDR1 is LNHDA and CDR2 is SQIVND (reference sequence). This CDR3 spans 14 amino acids. The junction had 4 bases not matched to a gene; V was cut back by 3 bases and J by 6 bases. CDR3 sequence: CASSIGLAGNEQFF. In DNA, the CDR3 is TGTGCCAGTAGTATTGGGCTAGCGGGCAATGAGCAGTTCTTC.

The table lists this clone with a count of one. The chain has TRBV5-6 and TRBJ2-2; TRBD2 matches 7 bases. The CDR3 runs to 15 residues. Germline V gene lookup returns CDR1 SGHDT and CDR2 YYEEEE. After removal of 7 bases from V and 0 bases from J, the junction contained 6 bases not matched to a gene. The CDR3 nucleotides are TGTGCCAGCCTTCCGGCGGGAGCGAACACCGGGGAGCTGTTTTTT. It translates to CASLPAGANTGELFF.

The chain employs TRBV25-1 and TRBJ2-3; the match to TRBD2 covers 7 bases. CDR1 and CDR2 from the germline V gene are MGHDK and SYGVNS. V lost 4 bases, J lost 4 bases, and 5 bases stayed unmatched. CDR3 length: 14 residues. CDR3 in DNA: TGTGCCAGCAGTGCAGCGGGGCCTTCAGATACGCAGTATTTT. Amino acid sequence: CASSAAGPSDTQYF.

Comments on this clone: The identical CDR3 is also encoded by other nucleotide sequences in the sample. This rearrangement joins TRBV5-1 to TRBJ2-7, with no clear D. Trimming took off 4 bases at V and 3 bases at J, with 8 bases between the two ends. The germline V gene encodes CDR1 SGHRS and CDR2 YFSETQ. This CDR3 contains 12 residues. CDR3 nucleotide sequence: TGCGCCAGCAGCCGCGACTTCTACGAGCAGTACTTC. This codes for CASSRDFYEQYF.

This rearrangement joins TRBV30 to TRBJ1-6, with a possible D match to TRBD1 (5 bases). Germline CDR1 reads GTSNPN; CDR2 reads SVGIG (reference sequence). CDR3 length equals 14 residues. The ends were cut back, 6 bases at V and 6 bases at J, with 15 bases in the middle. This CDR3 reads CACSTGPSNSPLHF. For the CDR3, the DNA is TGTGCCTGTAGTACGGGACCGAGTAATTCACCCCTCCACTTT.